This T cell receptor (beta chain) emerged from a study of cytomegalovirus exposure and HLA in healthy donors. Findings and limits, study-wide: Cytomegalovirus association was listed for 164 TCR beta chains. Most TCR sequences were rare, but some public TCRs occurred in many donors. Most CMV-associated TCR beta chains appeared HLA-restricted in a later analysis.

On this clone itself: Its specificity is not known.

The CDR3 covers 13 residues. Germline V gene lookup returns CDR1 MDHEN and CDR2 SYDVKM. V trimming: 7 bases; J trimming: 3 bases; junction bases outside the gene matches: 4. Researchers ran the PCR with 60 Vbeta and 13 Jbeta primers. Method: immunoSEQ multiplex PCR; TCRdb's copy keeps in-frame clones and lacks some. The sample shows 150,000 or so clones, 60% to 80% of them seen only once. The specimen was PBMCs. This TCR was recovered from a man younger than 40 in good health and CMV-seropositive. This rearrangement joins TRBV28 to TRBJ2-5, with TRBD1 matching over 8 bases. The CDR3 nucleotides are TGTGCCAGCAAACAGGGGGTGGAAGAGACCCAGTACTTC. Translation: CASKQGVEETQYF.